This paragraph reports one T cell receptor beta chain. Its cognate antigen has yet to be identified. No quality values exist for individual bases; no much larger clone is one base distant. In light of the paper, this sample's time point label describes: baseline before first vaccination. Per the publication, the treatment or condition label means: meningococcal conjugate vaccine given as trial control. Vaccinee samples were obtained from the UK trials COV001 and COV002, which included a single-blind randomized controlled phase 2/3 trial of AZD1222 (ChAdOx1 nCoV-19) in healthy adults. Trial participant PBMC samples were collected at day 0 and day 28 after the second dose for TCRbeta chain sequencing. This specimen belongs to a study of T cell responses to AZD1222 COVID-19 vaccine listed by TCRdb under 2021. As for the study more broadly: A total of 233 trial participants underwent TCR sequencing, of whom 200 to 220 had received two doses of AZD1222 and 26 had received two doses of the MenACWY control vaccine. Trial participants were enrolled into age subgroups of 18-55, 56-69 and 70-plus years, which contained roughly 150, 30 and 60 TCR-sequenced participants, respectively. Results and caveats for the whole study, not just this receptor: Participants were mostly white British and included more females than males, and it was suggested by the authors that clonal diversity may have been underestimated. Conclusions about previously exposed vaccinees are limited, since just 6 or 7 AZD1222 recipients were seropositive for SARS-CoV-2 at baseline. The 56-69-year group was small, and its depth increase did not reach significance, likely because of low power. Because no day 14 peak-response samples were available, the repertoires could be characterized only after the peak T cell response. CD4 TCRs associated with the vaccine covered the entire spike protein, and the dominant responses were in regions 160-218 and 743-854. Spike-specific TCR breadth and depth rose significantly after two AZD1222 doses compared with day 0 and with MenACWY recipients. Nearly half of unique spike-specific TCRs reportedly recognized epitopes outside regions mutated in the B.1.351 and B.1.1.7 variants.

The CDR3 regions of human TCRbeta chains were analyzed by immunosequencing. The original pipeline was this. TCRs in the repertoires were compared against a reference library of SARS-CoV-2-specific TCRs that had been generated with the MIRA antigen-specificity platform. Breadth was defined as the fraction of unique TCRs that were SARS-CoV-2-associated. Depth was defined as the fraction of total T cells that were SARS-CoV-2-associated. Using the MIRA data, every spike-specific TCR was mapped to the spike region that the TCR reacted to and assigned to either a CD4 or a CD8 class. Log10-transformed breadth and depth values were compared by one-way ANOVA with Sidak's multiple comparisons tests. TCRdb took this table from immuneACCESS and kept in-frame rearrangements with V and J called. Such tables lack part of the clones; where checked against another copy, unresolved V genes explain under half of the gap, and the rest is unexplained. From that table come the V and J calls and clone size; the DNA was used to work out D and trimming. In this sample the table shows approximately 220,000 clones, about 92% of which occur a single time. The ten largest clones add up to roughly 1% of the sample.

Cut back by 2 bases and 5 bases, the V and J ends lie 10 bases apart. The CDR3 numbers 14 residues from cysteine through phenylalanine. The kept DNA is CDR3 alone, 42 bases in frame from the first base. CDR1 and CDR2 (LGHNT, FRNRAP) derive from the germline V gene. The sequence came from an adult in good health. The material was peripheral blood, obtained on day 0 of MenACWY control vaccination. The rearrangement joined TRBV12-5 to TRBJ1-3; a tentative D match to TRBD1 spans 5 bases. CDR3 loop: CASGLSPGRNTIYF. The bases are TGTGCTAGTGGTTTGAGTCCAGGGAGAAACACCATATATTTT.